One and the same sample provided the 2 T cell receptor beta chains below, sequenced in a study of T-cell reconstitution after alpha-beta-depleted transplantation in children (dated by TCRdb to about 2016). The treatment or condition label, read with the paper, signifies: allogeneic hematopoietic cell transplantation with graft depleted of TCRalphabeta T cells and CD19 B cells. Libraries were prepared through PCR. The data were produced on an Illumina HiSeq 2500. To normalize quantification of the TCRbeta repertoire, the TCR libraries were built with molecular barcoding that relied on unique molecular identifiers. TCRdb handled the public reads itself, with Q25 trimming in fastp and clone calling in MiXCR, and kept productive beta chains. Here each entry gathers all rows of one CDR3 protein and keeps the most common genes and DNA. For this sample the table gives approximately 230,000 distinct CDR3 sequences, of which 24% were detected only once. About 4.8% of the sample lies in the top ten.

Sequenced material: PBMCs, mostly from graft donor cells, taken 360 days after TCRalphabeta/CD19-depleted stem cell transplant. These receptors all stem from a female patient younger than 10 who had a stem cell transplant for congenital amegakaryocytic thrombocytopenia, so the T cells may come from the graft donor.

This clonotype has a handful of counts. This chain uses TRBV20-1 with TRBJ1-6; unclear D gene. This CDR3 contains 15 residues. CDR1 and CDR2 from the germline V gene are DFQATT and SNEGSKA (reference sequence). Between the trimmed V and J ends, which lost 2 bases and 1 base, there was a span of 9 bases. CDR3 region: CSARNGESYNSPLHF. CDR3 in DNA: TGCAGTGCTAGAAATGGGGAATCCTATAATTCACCCCTCCACTTT.

There are many counts of this clonotype. The chain employs TRBV7-8 and TRBJ2-7; D uncertain. Germline V gene lookup returns CDR1 SGHVS and CDR2 FQNEAQ. V was pared by 3 bases and J by 1 base, with 7 bases between. The CDR3 spans 13 residues. For the CDR3, the DNA is TGTGCCAGCAGCTTCGACGGATCCTACGAGCAGTACTTC. Translating gives CASSFDGSYEQYF.